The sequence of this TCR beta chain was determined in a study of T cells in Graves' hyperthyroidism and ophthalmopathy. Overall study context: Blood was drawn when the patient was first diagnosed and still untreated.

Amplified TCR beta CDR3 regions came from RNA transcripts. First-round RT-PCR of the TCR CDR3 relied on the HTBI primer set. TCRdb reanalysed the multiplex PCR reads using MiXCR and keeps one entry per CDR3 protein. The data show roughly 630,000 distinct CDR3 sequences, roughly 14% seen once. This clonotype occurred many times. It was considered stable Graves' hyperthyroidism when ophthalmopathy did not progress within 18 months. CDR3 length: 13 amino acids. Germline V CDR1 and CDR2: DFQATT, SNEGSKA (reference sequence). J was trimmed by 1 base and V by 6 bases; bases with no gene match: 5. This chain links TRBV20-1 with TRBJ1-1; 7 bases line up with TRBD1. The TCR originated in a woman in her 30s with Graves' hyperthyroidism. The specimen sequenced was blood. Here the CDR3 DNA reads TGCAGTGCGCACGGGACAGCGAACACTGAAGCTTTCTTT. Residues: CSAHGTANTEAFF.